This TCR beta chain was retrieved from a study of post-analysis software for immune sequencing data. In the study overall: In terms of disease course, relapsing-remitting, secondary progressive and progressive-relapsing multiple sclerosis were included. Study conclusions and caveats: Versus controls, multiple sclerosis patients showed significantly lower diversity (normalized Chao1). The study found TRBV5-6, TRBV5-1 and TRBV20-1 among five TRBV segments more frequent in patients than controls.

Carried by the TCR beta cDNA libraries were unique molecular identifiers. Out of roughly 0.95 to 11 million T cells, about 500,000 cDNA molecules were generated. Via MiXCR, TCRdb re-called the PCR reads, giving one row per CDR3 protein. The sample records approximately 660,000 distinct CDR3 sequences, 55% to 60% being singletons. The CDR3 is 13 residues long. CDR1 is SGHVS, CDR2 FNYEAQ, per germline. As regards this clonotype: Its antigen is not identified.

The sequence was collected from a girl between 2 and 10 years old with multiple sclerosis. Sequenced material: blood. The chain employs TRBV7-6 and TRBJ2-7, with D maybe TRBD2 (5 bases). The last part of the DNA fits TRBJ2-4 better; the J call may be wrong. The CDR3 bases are TGTGCCAGCAGCTTATACCCGGGGAACATTCAGTACTTC. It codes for CASSLYPGNIQYF.